Following are 9 T cell receptor beta chains from one sample sequenced in a study of shared clonotypes between healthy human individuals. Libraries were prepared by immunoSEQ multiplex PCR; TCRdb keeps only in-frame clonotypes and omits some of them. The profile shows millions of clones, roughly 95% of them singletons. Only CD45RO-negative cells positively selected for CCR7 counted as naive CD8 cells, so terminally differentiated effector memory CD45RA+ cells were excluded. The sequencing sample was made of naive CD8+ T cells sorted from blood. These receptors were collected from a man younger than 30 in good health.

This CDR3 is CASSLSVWREGINEQFF. The CDR3 DNA follows: TGTGCCAGCAGTTTATCGGTATGGCGGGAGGGTATAAATGAGCAGTTCTTC. V and J are TRBV27 and TRBJ2-1; 9 bases match TRBD2. This CDR3 is 17 amino acids long. Looked up from germline, CDR1 is MNHEY and CDR2 is SMNVEV (reference sequence). The V segment lost 0 bases and the J segment 7 bases; nucleotides outside the gene matches: 10.

V gene TRBV6-5 combines with J gene TRBJ2-5; D possibly matches TRBD1 or TRBD2 (6 bases each). The CDR3 is 12 residues long. V lost 7 bases, J lost 1 base, and 7 bases lay in between. Germline V gene lookup returns CDR1 MNHEY and CDR2 SVGAGI. The CDR3 sequence is CASKGGQETQYF. As DNA, the CDR3 is TGTGCCAGCAAGGGGGGCCAAGAGACCCAGTACTTC.

This chain joins TRBV5-1 and TRBJ2-7; D is perhaps TRBD2 (5 bases). The CDR3 spans 13 residues. CDR1 and CDR2 from the germline V gene are SGHRS and YFSETQ. The V gene lost 5 bases and the J gene lost 5 bases, with 14 bases spanning the gap. CDR3 in DNA: TGCGCCAGCAGGCCTCCTAGCTCTGACGAGCAGTACTTC. Translated: CASRPPSSDEQYF.

This clone was counted a single time. The V gene is TRBV4-1, the J gene TRBJ1-1; D may be TRBD1 (5 bases). There are 16 residues in the CDR3. The germline V gene encodes CDR1 MGHRA and CDR2 YSYEKL. V was trimmed by 0 bases and J by 1 base, leaving 12 bases between them. DNA for the CDR3: TGCGCCAGCAGCCAAGAAGGGGTTTGGGGGAACACTGAAGCTTTCTTT. As protein: CASSQEGVWGNTEAFF.

The chain is built from TRBV4-1 and TRBJ2-7, with D possibly called TRBD1 or TRBD2 (5 bases each). Germline V gene sequence: CDR1 MGHRA, CDR2 YSYEKL. Trimming took 3 bases from V and 0 from J, leaving 9 bases between them. The CDR3 extends over 14 amino acids. Here the CDR3 reads CASSQGPFSYEQYF. CDR3 nucleotides: TGCGCCAGCAGCCAGGGACCGTTCTCCTACGAGCAGTACTTC.

The J gene is TRBJ1-5, the V gene TRBV18; 9 nucleotides line up with TRBD1. The CDR3 contains 15 residues. The germline CDR1 and CDR2 sequences are KGHSH and LQKENI. The J segment lost 5 bases and the V segment lost 5 bases, leaving 7 bases of the junction unmatched. The CDR3 sequence is CASSVDRGLHQPQHF. CDR3 coding DNA: TGTGCCAGCTCAGTGGACAGGGGACTTCATCAGCCCCAGCATTTT.

As DNA, the CDR3 is TGTGCCAGCAGCTCGTCCCTTGAGCAGTACTTC. It yields the protein CASSSSLEQYF. This rearrangement joins TRBV7-8 to TRBJ2-7, with D hard to call. V lost 4 bases, J lost 7 bases, and 8 bases lay in between. This CDR3 is built from 11 residues. Germline lookup yields CDR1 SGHVS and CDR2 FQNEAQ.

The V gene is TRBV9, the J gene TRBJ2-3; the match to TRBD2 covers 8 bases. CDR1 is SGDLS, CDR2 YYNGEE, per germline. There are 16 residues in the CDR3. The J segment lost 2 bases and the V segment lost 4 bases, leaving 9 bases of the junction unmatched. CDR3 DNA sequence: TGTGCCAGCAGCCCCCGCCTCGGGGGGGACACAGATACGCAGTATTTT. It is translated as CASSPRLGGDTDTQYF.

The J gene is TRBJ1-2, the V gene TRBV6-1; D call uncertain. This CDR3 has 11 residues. CDR1 is MNHNS and CDR2 is SASEGT in the germline V gene. Trimming took off 7 bases at V and 4 bases at J, with 7 bases between the two ends. The CDR3 is CASTDSYGYTF. The CDR3 DNA follows: TGTGCCAGCACAGATAGCTATGGCTACACCTTC.